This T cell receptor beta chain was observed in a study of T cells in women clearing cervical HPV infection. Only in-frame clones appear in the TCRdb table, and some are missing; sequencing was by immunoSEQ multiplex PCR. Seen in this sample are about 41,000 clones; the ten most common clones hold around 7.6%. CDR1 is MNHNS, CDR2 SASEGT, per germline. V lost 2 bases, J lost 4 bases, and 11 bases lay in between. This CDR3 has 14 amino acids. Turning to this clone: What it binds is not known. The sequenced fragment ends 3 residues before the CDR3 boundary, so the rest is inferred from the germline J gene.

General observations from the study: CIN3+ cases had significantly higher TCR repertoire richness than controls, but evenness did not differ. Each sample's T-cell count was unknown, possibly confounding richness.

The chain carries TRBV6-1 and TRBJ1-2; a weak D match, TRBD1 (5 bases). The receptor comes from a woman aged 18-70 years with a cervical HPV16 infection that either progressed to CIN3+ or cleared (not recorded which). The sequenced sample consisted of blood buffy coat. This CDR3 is CASSEPGGGYGYTF. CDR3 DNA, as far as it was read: TGTGCCAGCAGTGAACCCGGGGGTGGCTATGGC.